The clone carrying this TCR beta chain was seen at least ten times. TCRdb re-called the 5' RACE reads with MiXCR, one entry per CDR3 protein. Of tens of thousands of distinct CDR3 sequences listed, 12% are singletons. CDR1 SQVTM and CDR2 ANQGSEA come from the germline V gene. The CDR3 covers 14 residues. The V end lost 4 bases, the J end lost 8 bases, and 18 bases lay between the germline ends. The sample comes from a study of neurological immune-mediated disorders. The rearrangement uses TRBV29-1 and TRBJ2-1, with D unresolved. The TCR originated in a man aged 60 to 75 in good health. Sequencing was performed on PBMCs. The CDR3 is CSVVREGRQDEQFF. CDR3 bases: TGCAGCGTTGTTAGGGAAGGCAGGCAGGATGAGCAGTTCTTC.